This T cell receptor (beta chain) was observed in a study of cytomegalovirus exposure and HLA in healthy donors. As for the study in general: T cells numbering about 179 million yielded roughly 120 million unique TCR beta sequences in an earlier analysis.

V lost 5 bases to trimming and J lost 4 bases, with 11 bases between them. The CDR3 loop spans 13 amino acids. CDR1 is SQVTM and CDR2 is ANQGSEA in the germline V gene. Though nominally healthy at sampling, donors likely had unrecorded immune exposures. Study findings and constraints: Reportedly, fewer N-insertions than the approximately 700-donor mean appeared in an Asian-associated ancestry cluster in a later analysis.

Primers included in the PCR were 60 Vbeta and 13 Jbeta primers. Only in-frame clones appear in the TCRdb table, and some are missing; sequencing was by immunoSEQ multiplex PCR. Here the sample spans roughly 120,000 clones, roughly 74% being singletons. A note on this clone: Antigen unknown.

The rearrangement joins TRBV29-1 to TRBJ2-2; perhaps TRBD1 as D (6 bases). Sequencing was carried out using PBMCs. This TCR was recovered from a man aged 35-49 years in good health and CMV-seronegative. The CDR3 reads CSVFTGSTGELFF. The CDR3 region has the DNA TGCAGCGTTTTTACAGGGAGCACCGGGGAGCTGTTTTTT.